These 23 T cell receptor beta chains were sequenced from one sample in a study of T cells in Graves' hyperthyroidism and ophthalmopathy. From RNA transcripts, TCR beta CDR3 regions were amplified. With the HTBI primer set, the TCR CDR3 went through a first round of RT-PCR. Each CDR3 protein is one row after TCRdb ran MiXCR on the multiplex PCR reads. This repertoire shows over 350,000 distinct CDR3 sequences, more than 13% found once; its top ten account for 28%. Sequencing was carried out using blood. The receptors shown here come from a man aged 50 to 60 with Graves' ophthalmopathy.

J is TRBJ2-3 and V is TRBV7-9; D could derive from TRBD1 or TRBD2 (5 bases each). The CDR3 loop spans 16 amino acids. Trimming left V 7 bases short and J 5 bases short, with 22 bases between. CDR1 SEHNR and CDR2 FQNEAQ come from the germline V gene (reference sequence). The CDR3 DNA sequence: TGTGCCAGCAAGCCACGGAGAGCCAGAGGGGAAGATACGCAGTATTTT. Translating gives CASKPRRARGEDTQYF.

This chain joins TRBV7-2 and TRBJ1-5; D not resolved. The V and J ends lost 1 base and 3 bases respectively, with 10 bases between them. The length of the CDR3 is 15 residues. The germline V gene has CDR1 SGHTA and CDR2 FQGNSA. CDR3 sequence reads: CASSLVVGSNQPQHF. The CDR3 DNA sequence: TGTGCCAGCAGCTTAGTGGTTGGGTCCAATCAGCCCCAGCATTTT.

Only a few counts were recorded for this clonotype. The rearrangement uses TRBV4-2 and TRBJ1-2; D ambiguous. V lost 1 base, J lost 8 bases, and 11 bases lay in between. Germline loops: CDR1 LGHNA, CDR2 YNFKEQ. The CDR3 has 13 residues. CDR3 sequence reads: CASSQGGSSGYTF. The CDR3 DNA reads as TGTGCCAGCAGCCAAGGAGGGTCTAGCGGCTACACCTTC.

V gene TRBV7-9 combines with J gene TRBJ1-3; 10 bases line up with TRBD1. This CDR3 is 17 amino acids long. Losses at the gene ends were 4 bases for V and 0 bases for J; bases not matched to a gene: 6. From germline, CDR1 is SEHNR and CDR2 FQNEAQ (reference sequence). CDR3 protein: CASSYLGTGDSGNTIYF. The CDR3 bases are TGTGCCAGCAGCTACTTGGGGACAGGGGACTCTGGAAACACCATATATTTT. The whole variable domain, remainder taken from reference TRBV7-9 and TRBJ1-3, is DTGVSQNPRHKITKRGQNVTFRCDPISEHNRLYWYRQTLGQGPEFLTYFQNEAQLEKSRLLSDRFSAERPKGSFSTLEIQRTEQGDSAMYLCASSYLGTGDSGNTIYFGEGSWLTVV.

This clonotype was picked up many times. The rearrangement joins TRBV28 to TRBJ2-3, with 9 bases aligning to TRBD1. The CDR3 extends over 15 amino acids. V lost 4 bases, J lost 4 bases, and 6 bases stayed unmatched. Germline V gene sequence: CDR1 MDHEN, CDR2 SYDVKM. The DNA of the CDR3 is TGTGCCAGCAGTTCCCCCGGGACAGGGTCAGATACGCAGTATTTT. Protein product: CASSSPGTGSDTQYF. Supplemented by reference TRBV28 and TRBJ2-3, the full variable domain reads DVKVTQSSRYLVKRTGEKVFLECVQDMDHENMFWYRQDPGLGLRLIYFSYDVKMKEKGDIPEGYSVSREKKERFSLILESASTNQTSMYLCASSSPGTGSDTQYFGPGTRLTVL.

This clonotype was recorded at least ten times. This chain connects TRBV29-1 to TRBJ2-3; possible D gene TRBD2, 5 bases. V lost 5 bases and J 4 bases, leaving 7 bases between the germline ends. Germline V CDR1 and CDR2: SQVTM, ANQGSEA. The CDR3 is 11 amino acids. The CDR3 DNA follows: TGCAGCGTTTTGAGGGCAGATACGCAGTATTTT. Translation: CSVLRADTQYF.

This clonotype was recorded at least ten times. The chain has TRBV28 and TRBJ2-2; D is unclear. The V end lost 5 bases, the J end lost 1 base, and 11 bases lay between the germline ends. This CDR3 comprises 15 residues. CDR1 MDHEN and CDR2 SYDVKM come from the germline V gene. CDR3 protein: CASSAPGWNTGELFF. The CDR3 DNA follows: TGTGCCAGCAGTGCCCCTGGGTGGAACACCGGGGAGCTGTTTTTT.

The sample holds many counts of this clonotype. The chain recombines TRBV20-1 with TRBJ2-2; no reliable D call. Germline CDR1 reads DFQATT; CDR2 reads SNEGSKA (reference sequence). CDR3 length equals 14 residues. V was shortened by 3 bases and J by 4 bases, with 12 bases between the two germline ends. The CDR3 bases are TGCAGTGCTAGGGGAAATCTCGGCACCGGGGAGCTGTTTTTT. Amino acids: CSARGNLGTGELFF.

This clonotype has at least ten counts. The chain couples TRBV12-3 or TRBV12-4 to TRBJ2-7; 9 bases match TRBD1. The CDR3 is 15 amino acids. V was pared by 3 bases and J by 7 bases, with 10 bases of the junction left unmatched. Here the CDR3 DNA reads TGTGCCAGCAGTTTGGGCCAGACAGGACAGGGGGAGCAGTACTTC. Translated: CASSLGQTGQGEQYF.

This clonotype appeared many times. This chain uses TRBV28 with TRBJ1-1; D call uncertain. Germline loops: CDR1 MDHEN, CDR2 SYDVKM. V lost 5 bases, J lost 4 bases, and 11 bases lay in between. CDR3 length: 13 residues. The CDR3 here is CASSLAYSTEAFF. Here the CDR3 DNA reads TGTGCCAGCAGTCTGGCCTACAGCACTGAAGCTTTCTTT.

The chain combines TRBV20-1 with TRBJ1-4; TRBD1 might be the D (6 bases). Trimming pared 5 bases from V and 3 bases from J, leaving 10 bases between. This CDR3 region has 13 residues. Germline V lookup: CDR1 DFQATT, CDR2 SNEGSKA (reference sequence). CDR3 residues: CSAGGQANEKLFF. In DNA, the CDR3 is TGCAGTGCTGGGGGACAAGCTAATGAAAAACTGTTTTTT.

This clonotype was recorded at least ten times. The chain joins TRBV27 to TRBJ1-2; D is possibly TRBD1 (5 bases). Germline V lookup: CDR1 MNHEY, CDR2 SMNVEV (reference sequence). The CDR3 totals 13 residues. V lost 7 bases and J 4 bases, leaving 13 bases between the germline ends. The CDR3 sequence is CASKKDTFYGYTF. The DNA of the CDR3 is TGTGCCAGCAAAAAGGACACGTTCTATGGCTACACCTTC.

This clonotype was detected a few times. The chain uses TRBV7-9 and TRBJ2-1, with TRBD1 as a possible D gene (5 bases). The CDR3 totals 14 residues. CDR1 and CDR2 from the germline V gene are SEHNR and FQNEAQ (reference sequence). V dropped 2 bases and J dropped 6 bases, with 11 bases sitting between them. CDR3 amino acids: CASSLNLGLNEQFF. Written as DNA, the CDR3 is TGTGCCAGCAGCTTAAATCTGGGGCTCAATGAGCAGTTCTTC.

This clonotype was picked up many times. The rearrangement uses TRBV12-3 or TRBV12-4 and TRBJ1-2; possibly TRBD1 for D (6 bases). This CDR3 spans 15 amino acids. Trimming pared 6 bases from V and 3 bases from J, leaving 17 bases between. CDR3 sequence: CASSPTGGMDYGYTF. The CDR3 region has the DNA TGTGCCAGCAGCCCAACCGGGGGCATGGACTATGGCTACACCTTC.

This clonotype showed up many times. The chain couples TRBV20-1 to TRBJ1-5; 8 bases line up with TRBD1. Trimming cost V 5 bases and J 0 bases; bases outside gene matches: 6. The CDR3 covers 15 residues. In germline, CDR1 is DFQATT, CDR2 SNEGSKA (reference sequence). In DNA form, the CDR3 reads TGCAGTGCTTCGTCCGACAGGGGTAGCAATCAGCCCCAGCATTTT. This sequence encodes CSASSDRGSNQPQHF.

This clonotype appeared many times. This chain links TRBV2 with TRBJ2-1, with 9 bases identical to TRBD2. CDR1 is SNHLY and CDR2 is FYNNEI in the germline V gene. This CDR3 spans 15 amino acids. The V gene end was trimmed by 3 bases and the J gene end by 5 bases; junction bases not matched to a gene: 5. The CDR3 sequence is CASSDFEREDNEQFF. CDR3 coding DNA: TGTGCCAGCAGTGATTTTGAGCGGGAGGACAATGAGCAGTTCTTC.

This clonotype was counted ten times or more. The chain joins TRBV3-1 to TRBJ2-1; 9 bases map to TRBD2. J gave up 7 bases and V 2 bases, and 9 bases lay outside the gene matches. This CDR3 has 16 amino acids. Germline V gene data show CDR1 as LGHDT and CDR2 as YNNKEL (reference sequence). DNA of the CDR3: TGTGCCAGCAGCCAAATTAGCGGGAGATCGGGAAATGAGCAGTTCTTC. It is translated as CASSQISGRSGNEQFF.

The chain is built from TRBV27 and TRBJ2-5, with TRBD1 identical over 9 bases. The CDR3 sequence is 15 residues long. Germline V CDR1 and CDR2: MNHEY, SMNVEV (reference sequence). Trimming cost V 5 bases and J 4 bases; bases outside gene matches: 8. The CDR3 DNA is TGTGCCAGCAGTCTGGCGGGACAGGGACGAGAGACCCAGTACTTC. This gives the protein CASSLAGQGRETQYF.

The J gene is TRBJ2-6, the V gene TRBV6-1; 10 bases fit TRBD1. The CDR3 has 17 amino acids. Germline V CDR1 and CDR2: MNHNS, SASEGT. The V segment lost 6 bases and the J segment 0 bases; nucleotides outside the gene matches: 5. CDR3 nucleotides: TGTGCCAGCAGCAGACAGGGGGCAAGCTCTGGGGCCAACGTCCTGACTTTC. Encoded protein: CASSRQGASSGANVLTF.

The CDR3 protein is CASSPWASGANVLTF. CDR3 DNA sequence: TGTGCCTCCTCCCCCTGGGCCTCTGGGGCCAACGTCCTGACTTTC. The chain joins TRBV2 to TRBJ2-6; D ambiguous. The CDR3 has 15 amino acids. Trimming pared 11 bases from V and 0 bases from J, leaving 14 bases between. Germline V gene data show CDR1 as SNHLY and CDR2 as FYNNEI.

This clonotype appeared many times. The rearrangement joins TRBV20-1 to TRBJ2-3; 15 nucleotides match TRBD2. The CDR3 spans 17 residues. The germline CDR1 and CDR2 sequences are DFQATT and SNEGSKA (reference sequence). V was clipped by 1 base and J by 0 bases; unmatched bases: 2. CDR3 loop: CSARAGTSGRSTDTQYF. CDR3 in DNA: TGCAGTGCTAGAGCAGGGACTAGCGGGAGGAGCACAGATACGCAGTATTTT.

This chain links TRBV9 with TRBJ2-6, with 11 bases aligning to TRBD1. Germline values: CDR1 SGDLS, CDR2 YYNGEE. The CDR3 runs 18 residues. With V trimmed by 3 bases and J by 1 base, 6 bases remained unmatched. Here the CDR3 reads CASSGRDRGWSGANVLTF. CDR3 sequence (DNA): TGTGCCAGCAGCGGCCGGGACAGGGGGTGGTCTGGGGCCAACGTCCTGACTTTC. Filled out from reference TRBV9 and TRBJ2-6, the complete variable domain reads DSGVTQTPKHLITATGQRVTLRCSPRSGDLSVYWYQQSLDQGLQFLIQYYNGEERAKGNILERFSAQQFPDLHSELNLSSLELGDSALYFCASSGRDRGWSGANVLTFGAGSRLTVL.

This clonotype came up a few times. The gene calls are TRBV6-1 and TRBJ2-5; maybe TRBD2 (5 bases). With 4 bases removed from V and 5 bases from J, the gap between germline ends came to 11 bases. The CDR3 totals 13 residues. Per germline, CDR1 MNHNS and CDR2 SASEGT. The DNA for the CDR3 is TGTGCCAGCAGTGCCGGGGTTGGGGAGACCCAGTACTTC. As protein: CASSAGVGETQYF.